This TCR beta chain was captured in a study of neurological immune-mediated disorders (dated by TCRdb to the late 2010s). Background for the entire study: Peripheral blood TCR-beta repertoires from patients with HTLV-I-associated myelopathy (HAM/TSP), patients with multiple sclerosis, and healthy controls were compared in the study using UMI-based sequencing. Alongside PBMC samples, the set of approximately 100 TCR-beta libraries contained longitudinal samples, technical triplicates, and paired CD4+ and CD8+ T-cell subsets that had been sorted. Longitudinal HAM/TSP donors and healthy donors each had 3 time-points at intervals of roughly 3-40 months. The cohort comprised roughly 70 subjects: 14 HAM/TSP patients, approximately 34 multiple sclerosis patients and about 20 healthy controls. The study at large found these results: Across subjects, expanded clones never shared an identical CDR3 amino acid sequence, which suggests that the TCR-beta repertoires in every group were private. TCR clonal expansion was highest in HAM/TSP patients and lowest in MS patients, with MS patients falling below even healthy controls.

Interpreted using the paper, the time point label stands for: longitudinal time-point 1 (baseline). Blood bank volunteers in Maryland, USA served as the healthy controls. Unsorted PBMC libraries were generated from 2 million PBMCs stored in RNAlater at -80 °C until RNA extraction. Peripheral blood underwent Ficoll-Hypaque density gradient centrifugation to isolate PBMCs, which were then cryopreserved in liquid nitrogen. This clonotype was seen repeatedly, ten times or more. What antigen it recognizes has not been identified. Within one base of it there is no much larger clone, and no base qualities were kept. The cysteine opens and the phenylalanine closes a CDR3 of 13 amino acids. The retained sequence is limited to the CDR3, 39 bases, with the frame set at the first base. CDR1 and CDR2 are read off the germline V gene (reference sequence) as DFQATT and SNEGSKA. V is clipped by 6 bases and J by 0 bases, and the sequence between their germline boundaries is 11 bases long.

cDNA synthesis used template-switch 5'RACE with a primer carrying a 10-nucleotide random unique molecular identifier tagging each TCR transcript. Every sequencing run covered 15-18 subjects and yielded more than 180 million TCR-beta sequences. Total RNA was extracted with the RNeasy kit. The KAPA Real-time Library Amplification kit was used to amplify TCR-beta VDJ regions with primers for the TCR constant region and the 5'RACE anchor. Sample indexes and Illumina adaptors were added in a first PCR, and a second PCR then increased library yield. After purification with Ampure beads, the TCR product of roughly 650 bp was size-selected on a 2% E-gel SizeSelection system. Before pooling, library quality was checked on a Bioanalyzer, concentration was measured with Qubit, and libraries were quantified with the Kapa Library Quantification kit. Libraries were sequenced paired-end 2 x 150 bp on an Illumina HiSeq 2500. To increase sequence diversity, roughly 24-32% phiX was spiked into each library pool. The authors' pipeline ran thus. The UMI-based MiGEC pipeline processed quality-filtered reads and removed over 75% of raw TCR sequences during error correction. IMGT germline references were used for alignment of VDJ genes, and clonotypes were defined by a unique CDR3 amino acid sequence together with V-J genes. Clonal expansion, Shannon diversity and CDR3 relatedness were evaluated with VDJtools (CalcPairwiseDistances, ClusterSamples), while phylogenetic trees were built in CLCbio workbench. Using coefficient-of-variation modelling across technical triplicates, the study counted a clone as expanded if it had at least 8 unique UMIs. TCRdb reprocessing: public reads trimmed at Q25 with fastp, clones called with MiXCR, in-frame beta chains kept. Each record represents a unique CDR3 protein, reported with the most common genes and DNA among its rows. The V and J calls shown here were made by TCRdb, not taken from the authors' results. This sample comprises some 71,000 distinct CDR3 sequences, roughly 10% of them detected only once. Of the sample, 9.5% to 10% is held by the ten largest clones.

The sample taken for sequencing was PBMCs. This TCR derives from a man aged 25-45 years in good health. The sequence links TRBV20-1 to TRBJ1-1; the D gene is possibly TRBD1, with 6 bases matching. The CDR3 is CSARDMVNTEAFF. At the DNA level, the sequence is TGCAGTGCCAGGGACATGGTGAACACTGAAGCTTTCTTT.